Listed here are 26 T cell receptor beta chains from one sample, sequenced in a study of T cell responses to AZD1222 COVID-19 vaccine. Profiled with immunoSEQ multiplex PCR; TCRdb holds only in-frame clones, not every one. The sample has 170,000 or so clones; roughly 87% are singletons. This material consisted of peripheral blood, taken on day 0 of AZD1222 vaccination. Source of these receptors: an adult in good health.

V is TRBV24-1 and J is TRBJ2-1, with D tentatively TRBD2 (6 bases). This CDR3 comprises 18 residues. Germline CDR1 reads KGHDR; CDR2 reads SFDVKD. With 1 base removed from V and 3 bases from J, the gap between germline ends came to 18 bases. The CDR3, as DNA: TGTGCCACCAGTGATTTAACCCCCCGGGGGATCCGCTACAATGAGCAGTTCTTC. This encodes CATSDLTPRGIRYNEQFF.

The chain has TRBV19 and TRBJ1-1; maybe TRBD1 (5 bases). Germline CDR1 and CDR2: LNHDA and SQIVND (reference sequence). Deletions cut 10 bases from V and 0 bases from J, with 15 bases between. This CDR3 comprises 14 residues. The CDR3 DNA sequence: TGTGCCACCGGAAGGGGTTCCGTGAACACTGAAGCTTTCTTT. Translating gives CATGRGSVNTEAFF.

As DNA, the CDR3 is TGTGCCAGCTCACCAGGGCCTGATTATAATTCACCCCTCCACTTT. Protein product: CASSPGPDYNSPLHF. This rearrangement joins TRBV18 to TRBJ1-6, with no clear D. The germline V and J ends were trimmed by 2 bases and 4 bases, with 9 bases remaining between them. The CDR3 spans 15 residues. Per germline, CDR1 KGHSH and CDR2 LQKENI. Combining the CDR3 with reference TRBV18 and TRBJ1-6 gives the whole variable domain NAGVMQNPRHLVRRRGQEARLRCSPMKGHSHVYWYRQLPEEGLKFMVYLQKENIIDESGMPKERFSAEFPKEGPSILRIQQVVRGDSAAYFCASSPGPDYNSPLHFGNGTRLTVT.

This chain uses TRBV18 with TRBJ1-1, with D perhaps TRBD1 (5 bases). Trimming pared 4 bases from V and 0 bases from J, leaving 9 bases between. Germline V gene lookup returns CDR1 KGHSH and CDR2 LQKENI. The CDR3 runs 14 residues. The CDR3 spells CASSLTVMNTEAFF. The CDR3 DNA is TGTGCCAGCTCACTGACAGTGATGAACACTGAAGCTTTCTTT.

The chain recombines TRBV5-6 with TRBJ2-7, with TRBD2 matching over 11 bases. With V trimmed by 1 base and J by 3 bases, 3 bases remained unmatched. CDR3 length: 15 amino acids. Germline values: CDR1 SGHDT, CDR2 YYEEEE. The CDR3 loop reads CASSLTGTSGYEQYF. The CDR3 nucleotides are TGTGCCAGCAGCTTGACCGGGACTAGCGGCTACGAGCAGTACTTC. The whole variable domain, remainder taken from reference TRBV5-6 and TRBJ2-7, is DAGVTQSPTHLIKTRGQQVTLRCSPKSGHDTVSWYQQALGQGPQFIFQYYEEEERQRGNFPDRFSGHQFPNYSSELNVNALLLGDSALYLCASSLTGTSGYEQYFGPGTRLTVT.

The chain has TRBV6-5 and TRBJ1-1, with no clear D. The germline CDR1 and CDR2 sequences are MNHEY and SVGAGI. The CDR3 spans 12 residues. Trimming removed 6 bases from V and 1 base from J, with 6 bases in between. CDR3 bases: TGTGCCAGCAGGGGAGGGAACACTGAAGCTTTCTTT. Translated: CASRGGNTEAFF.

The chain couples TRBV7-2 to TRBJ2-2, with 14 bases that match TRBD2. This CDR3 has 19 amino acids. V shed 1 base, J shed 6 bases, and the junction held 10 bases outside the gene matches. Per the germline V gene, CDR1 is SGHTA and CDR2 is FQGNSA. In DNA form, the CDR3 reads TGTGCCAGCAGCTTAGAATCGTATGGGACTAGCGGGAGCCCCGGGGAGCTGTTTTTT. Its protein is CASSLESYGTSGSPGELFF.

The chain has TRBV10-3 and TRBJ1-2, with no clear D. Germline CDR1 ENHRY, CDR2 SYGVKD. With 3 bases removed from V and 4 bases from J, the gap between germline ends came to 12 bases. The CDR3 spans 14 residues. The DNA for the CDR3 is TGTGCCATCAGTGAAAGGCTCCTAGGCTATGGCTACACCTTC. Translation: CAISERLLGYGYTF.

This clone was detected only a few times. The chain combines TRBV28 with TRBJ1-6; D gene uncertain. Germline assignment: CDR1 MDHEN and CDR2 SYDVKM. CDR3 length equals 12 residues. The V end was cut by 4 bases, the J end by 7 bases, with 5 bases between. This CDR3 reads CASSSGNSPLHF. The CDR3, as DNA: TGTGCCAGCAGTTCGGGGAATTCACCCCTCCACTTT.

The J gene is TRBJ2-3, the V gene TRBV3-1 (or the pseudogene TRBV3-2); D not certain. The CDR3 contains 15 residues. Germline CDR1 LGHDT, CDR2 YNNKEL (reference sequence). Trimming pared 6 bases from V and 0 bases from J, leaving 13 bases between. The CDR3 bases are TGTGCCAGCAGTGAGAGCGACTCTAGCACAGATACGCAGTATTTT. It yields the protein CASSESDSSTDTQYF.

CDR3 in DNA: TGTGCCAGCAAGCCCCTCCGGGACTTTAACGAGCAGTACTTC. This encodes CASKPLRDFNEQYF. This sequence joins TRBV6-5 and TRBJ2-7; a possible D gene is TRBD2 (6 bases). Germline CDR1 MNHEY, CDR2 SVGAGI. V lost 7 bases to trimming and J lost 5 bases, with 18 bases between them. The CDR3 covers 14 residues.

This clone was seen just once. This chain uses TRBV7-3 with TRBJ2-1; a possible D gene is TRBD1 (6 bases). Trimming took off 4 bases at V and 10 bases at J, with 8 bases between the two ends. The CDR3 is 11 residues long. Per the germline V gene, CDR1 is SGHTA and CDR2 is FQGTGA. The CDR3 protein is CASSSGTEQFF. The DNA for the CDR3 is TGTGCCAGCAGCTCCGGGACAGAGCAGTTCTTC.

V usage is TRBV7-2 and J usage is TRBJ2-2; D ambiguous. V was clipped by 9 bases and J by 0 bases, with 14 bases between them. Germline values: CDR1 SGHTA, CDR2 FQGNSA. The CDR3 has 15 amino acids. This chain's CDR3 is CARYERQANTGELFF. The CDR3 DNA is TGTGCCAGATACGAAAGGCAGGCGAACACCGGGGAGCTGTTTTTT.

This clone is a singleton in its sample. The chain employs TRBV27 and TRBJ2-2; 9 bases fit TRBD2. The CDR3 runs to 18 residues. V shed 2 bases and J 3 bases; nucleotides not matched to a gene: 10. Germline V gene sequence: CDR1 MNHEY, CDR2 SMNVEV (reference sequence). The CDR3 bases are TGTGCCAGCAGTTTAAGCAGCGGGAGGCCACGGGACACCGGGGAGCTGTTTTTT. Its protein product is CASSLSSGRPRDTGELFF.

The chain links TRBV6-6 to TRBJ2-7, with 9 bases matching TRBD1. The CDR3 consists of 15 residues. Unmatched junction bases numbered 8, after V lost 6 bases and J lost 2 bases. Germline V lookup: CDR1 MNHNY, CDR2 SVGAGI (reference sequence). The CDR3 DNA follows: TGTGCCAGCAGCCGGGGGACAGGGCGAACCTACGAGCAGTACTTC. Translating it yields CASSRGTGRTYEQYF.

The chain combines TRBV11-3 with TRBJ2-1, with D unresolved. Trimming stripped 3 bases from V and 6 bases from J, with 15 bases between. The CDR3 totals 15 residues. Germline CDR1 reads SGHNT; CDR2 reads YENEEA. The CDR3 here is CASSLWEGISNEQFF. CDR3 in DNA: TGTGCCAGCAGCTTGTGGGAAGGAATCAGCAATGAGCAGTTCTTC. Variable domain in full (rest from reference TRBV11-3 and TRBJ2-1): EAGVVQSPRYKIIEKKQPVAFWCNPISGHNTLYWYLQNLGQGPELLIRYENEEAVDDSQLPKDRFSAERLKGVDSTLKIQPAELGDSAVYLCASSLWEGISNEQFFGPGTRLTVL.

This clone was found once. DNA of the CDR3: TGTGCCAGCAGTTCGTACTCCGGGCGAAAGAGCACTGAAGCTTTCTTT. It is translated as CASSSYSGRKSTEAFF. The V and J genes are TRBV28 and TRBJ1-1; D is unclear. V shed 4 bases and J shed 4 bases, with 19 bases lying between them. The germline CDR1 and CDR2 sequences are MDHEN and SYDVKM. This CDR3 contains 16 residues.

This chain uses TRBV6-6 with TRBJ2-1; D remains unclear. Trimming removed 4 bases at V and 3 bases at J, with 7 bases between. The germline gives CDR1 MNHNY, CDR2 SVGAGI (reference sequence). The CDR3 extends over 13 amino acids. The CDR3 sequence: CASSSHIYNEQFF. The CDR3, as DNA: TGTGCCAGCAGTTCCCATATCTACAATGAGCAGTTCTTC.

The CDR3 DNA is TGTGCCAGCAGTGAACAGGGAGAAAATCAGCCCCAGCATTTT. It is translated as CASSEQGENQPQHF. The chain joins TRBV2 to TRBJ1-5, with D possibly being TRBD1 (5 bases). This CDR3 spans 14 amino acids. The V and J ends lost 2 bases and 4 bases respectively, with 9 bases between them. The germline CDR1 and CDR2 sequences are SNHLY and FYNNEI.

The chain has TRBV6-4 and TRBJ2-2; no clear D. Germline V gene lookup returns CDR1 MRHNA and CDR2 SNTAGT. V was clipped by 5 bases and J by 0 bases, with 4 bases between them. This CDR3 comprises 13 residues. The chain's CDR3 is CASSPPNTGELFF. The CDR3 DNA reads TGTGCCAGCAGTCCACCGAACACCGGGGAGCTGTTTTTT.

The chain has TRBV30 and TRBJ2-7, with 9 positions matching TRBD1. This CDR3 has 14 amino acids. Germline assignment: CDR1 GTSNPN and CDR2 SVGIG (reference sequence). J was trimmed by 3 bases and V by 3 bases; bases with no gene match: 6. In DNA, the CDR3 is TGTGCCTGGAGCCCCGGGACAGGGCTCTACGAGCAGTACTTC. Its protein product is CAWSPGTGLYEQYF.

This chain uses TRBV21-1 with TRBJ2-3; the table's D call of TRBD2 was not tested on the DNA. TRBV21-1 is noted as a pseudogene. This CDR3 is 15 amino acids long. CDR3: CASSEGLGGGDTQYF. The DNA for the CDR3 is TGTGCCAGCAGCGAAGGACTCGGCGGGGGAGATACGCAGTATTTT.

The chain uses TRBV6-1 and TRBJ1-1, with 10 nucleotides matching TRBD1. J was trimmed by 1 base and V by 3 bases; bases with no gene match: 2. The CDR3 is 15 amino acids. CDR1 and CDR2 from the germline V gene are MNHNS and SASEGT. CDR3 in DNA: TGTGCCAGCAGTGACCGGACAGGGGGGAACACTGAAGCTTTCTTT. Translating it yields CASSDRTGGNTEAFF.

The chain recombines TRBV28 with TRBJ1-2; perhaps TRBD1 as D (6 bases). Trimming took 5 bases from V and 6 from J, leaving 22 bases between them. CDR1 is MDHEN, CDR2 SYDVKM, per germline. This CDR3 spans 16 amino acids. The CDR3, as DNA: TGTGCCAGCAGTCCGAGTAGTGCGGGACACCCGAATGGCTACACCTTC. Residues: CASSPSSAGHPNGYTF.

This chain connects TRBV4-1 to TRBJ2-3, with 7 bases lining up with TRBD2. The CDR3 consists of 20 residues. CDR1 is MGHRA and CDR2 is YSYEKL in the germline V gene. V was pared by 1 base and J by 1 base, with 17 bases of the junction left unmatched. DNA of the CDR3: TGCGCCAGCAGCCAAGTGGGGCTAGCGGTAATCACCGCAGGCACAGATACGCAGTATTTT. It encodes CASSQVGLAVITAGTDTQYF.

The V call is TRBV11-3, the J call TRBJ2-1, with 8 positions matching TRBD1. The CDR3 loop spans 15 amino acids. The V gene end was trimmed by 5 bases and the J gene end by 2 bases; junction bases not matched to a gene: 5. Germline V gene lookup returns CDR1 SGHNT and CDR2 YENEEA. CDR3: CASSPGGAAYNEQFF. CDR3 sequence (DNA): TGTGCCAGCAGCCCAGGGGGCGCCGCCTACAATGAGCAGTTCTTC.